A single sample gave rise to the 26 T cell receptor beta chains below, sequenced in a study of T-cell reconstitution after alpha-beta-depleted transplantation in children. Unique molecular identifiers were built into the TCRbeta library. TCRdb itself ran the PCR reads through MiXCR, one entry per CDR3 protein. The sample includes about 240,000 distinct CDR3 sequences, around 12% seen only once; the top ten take around 2.5%. This sample comprised PBMCs from the stem cell graft donor, obtained from the stem cell graft. These receptors all come from a human donor who donated a stem cell graft to a child with acute lymphoblastic leukemia.

This clonotype was recorded many times. The genes are TRBV12-3 or TRBV12-4 and TRBJ2-4; TRBD1 might be the D (6 bases). There are 14 residues in the CDR3. V was clipped by 6 bases and J by 0 bases, with 9 bases between them. CDR3 sequence: CASRNREAKNIQYF. The DNA for the CDR3 is TGTGCCAGCAGAAACAGGGAAGCCAAAAACATTCAGTACTTC.

This chain joins TRBV24-1 and TRBJ2-7, with D possibly being TRBD1 or TRBD2 (6 bases each). The CDR3 covers 13 residues. V was clipped by 6 bases and J by 5 bases, with 13 bases between them. CDR1 is KGHDR, CDR2 SFDVKD, per germline. The CDR3 protein is CATSRRGGDEQYF. As DNA, the CDR3 is TGTGCCACCAGTCGCAGGGGAGGCGACGAGCAGTACTTC.

This clonotype occurred many times. The chain uses TRBV12-3 or TRBV12-4 and TRBJ2-2; D gene unclear. V lost 3 bases, J lost 7 bases, and 6 bases lay in between. The CDR3 runs to 12 residues. Here the CDR3 reads CASSLMSGELFF. In DNA, the CDR3 is TGTGCCAGCAGTTTGATGAGCGGGGAGCTGTTTTTT.

This clonotype has ten or more counts. CDR3 in amino acids: CSARGTSGSQETQYF. CDR3 DNA: TGCAGTGCTAGAGGGACTAGCGGGAGCCAGGAGACCCAGTACTTC. The chain combines TRBV20-1 with TRBJ2-5, with TRBD2 matching 13 bases. Trimming took 1 base from V and 5 from J; bases not matched to a gene: 4. Germline V gene lookup returns CDR1 DFQATT and CDR2 SNEGSKA (reference sequence). This CDR3 spans 15 amino acids.

In its sample, this clonotype was seen many times. The gene calls are TRBV4-3 and TRBJ2-1; D possibly corresponds to TRBD2 (6 bases). V was shortened by 4 bases and J by 0 bases, with 16 bases between the two germline ends. The CDR3 has 17 amino acids. Germline V gene sequence: CDR1 LGHNA, CDR2 YSLEER. CDR3 bases: TGCGCCAGCAGCCGAAACAGCGTCGGGAGCTCCTACAATGAGCAGTTCTTC. Protein sequence: CASSRNSVGSSYNEQFF.

This clonotype showed up many times. The chain links TRBV5-1 to TRBJ2-7; a weak D match, TRBD2 (6 bases). Per germline, CDR1 SGHRS and CDR2 YFSETQ. This CDR3 contains 14 residues. The V end was cut by 4 bases, the J end by 6 bases, with 17 bases between. CDR3 sequence: CASSPTGVSAEQYF. The CDR3 bases are TGCGCCAGCAGCCCTACGGGAGTTTCGGCCGAGCAGTACTTC.

This clonotype was seen at least ten times. This chain links TRBV12-3 or TRBV12-4 with TRBJ1-1; D is ambiguous. This CDR3 spans 11 amino acids. Between the trimmed V and J ends, which lost 2 bases and 11 bases, there was a span of 9 bases. CDR3 bases: TGTGCCAGCAGTTTAACCCCTGGGGCTTTCTTT. Protein sequence: CASSLTPGAFF.

In its sample, this clonotype was seen many times. V and J are TRBV24-1 and TRBJ2-7, with 8 bases that match TRBD2. Germline V lookup: CDR1 KGHDR, CDR2 SFDVKD. The CDR3 consists of 16 residues. J was trimmed by 0 bases and V by 7 bases; bases with no gene match: 10. Here the CDR3 DNA reads TGTGCCACCAGATCCCGGGGGGGAGGGAGCTCCTACGAGCAGTACTTC. This sequence encodes CATRSRGGGSSYEQYF.

This clonotype was detected ten times or more. This chain links TRBV6-2 or TRBV6-3 with TRBJ2-2; D is unclear. CDR1 and CDR2 from the germline V gene are MNHEY and SVGEGT. Deletions cut 6 bases from V and 6 bases from J, with 14 bases between. This CDR3 spans 14 amino acids. This chain's CDR3 is CASSPPDNPGELFF. Here the CDR3 DNA reads TGTGCCAGCAGCCCTCCTGACAATCCCGGGGAGCTGTTTTTT.

This clonotype turned up a few times. This chain joins TRBV18 and TRBJ2-3; no firm D call. Germline assignment: CDR1 KGHSH and CDR2 LQKENI. The V gene lost 2 bases and the J gene lost 0 bases, with 3 bases spanning the gap. The CDR3 loop spans 13 amino acids. DNA for the CDR3: TGTGCCAGCTCACCATATAGCACAGATACGCAGTATTTT. Protein sequence: CASSPYSTDTQYF.

Of note for this clonotype: A read error is possible here, since a much larger clone lies one base away. The chain recombines TRBV5-1 with TRBJ2-3; a weak D match, TRBD1 (6 bases). The length of the CDR3 is 15 residues. Trimming took 3 bases from V and 4 from J, leaving 15 bases between them. Per germline, CDR1 SGHRS and CDR2 YFSETQ. The CDR3 DNA is TGCGCCAGCAGCTACCACAGGGCCAACCCAGATACGCAGTATTTT. It encodes CASSYHRANPDTQYF.

This clonotype occurred many times. CDR3 DNA sequence: TGTGCCAGCAGTTACGGGACAGGGAATGAGCAGTTCTTC. Encoded protein: CASSYGTGNEQFF. V is TRBV6-2 or TRBV6-3 and J is TRBJ2-1; 9 nucleotides align to TRBD1. V shed 2 bases and J 7 bases; nucleotides not matched to a gene: 0. The CDR3 covers 13 residues. Germline values: CDR1 MNHEY, CDR2 SVGEGT.

This clonotype was observed many times. This chain connects TRBV5-6 to TRBJ2-1; 10 positions agree with TRBD2. The V gene's germline CDR1 is SGHDT and CDR2 YYEEEE. The trim removed 0 bases at V and 7 bases at J, leaving 10 bases unmatched. The CDR3 is made up of 17 amino acids. The CDR3 reads CASSLGLAGVTGNEQFF. The CDR3 nucleotides are TGTGCCAGCAGCTTGGGACTAGCGGGCGTGACCGGGAATGAGCAGTTCTTC.

This clonotype showed up just a few times. The chain combines TRBV18 with TRBJ2-3, with 7 bases lining up with TRBD1. CDR1 KGHSH and CDR2 LQKENI come from the germline V gene. J gave up 2 bases and V 3 bases, and 5 bases lay outside the gene matches. The CDR3 has 15 residues. The CDR3 DNA is TGTGCCAGCTCACCGCGGACAGGACACACAGATACGCAGTATTTT. This sequence encodes CASSPRTGHTDTQYF.

This clonotype was observed at least ten times. The V gene is TRBV20-1, the J gene TRBJ2-7; no firm D call. The germline gives CDR1 DFQATT, CDR2 SNEGSKA (reference sequence). CDR3 length: 11 residues. Trimming cost V 7 bases and J 3 bases, with 10 bases left between them. The CDR3 DNA is TGCAGTGGGCAGCTTGACTACGAGCAGTACTTC. Translating gives CSGQLDYEQYF.

This clonotype was recorded at least ten times. V usage is TRBV25-1 and J usage is TRBJ2-1; TRBD2 matches at 13 bases. From germline, CDR1 is MGHDK and CDR2 SYGVNS. There are 17 residues in the CDR3. V shed 1 base and J 4 bases; nucleotides not matched to a gene: 4. CDR3 loop: CASSEFRLAGGYNEQFF. The CDR3 bases are TGTGCCAGCAGTGAATTTAGACTAGCGGGAGGATACAATGAGCAGTTCTTC.

This clonotype was detected many times. The chain has TRBV20-1 and TRBJ2-7; 10 bases fit TRBD2. The CDR3 consists of 15 residues. Trimming removed 0 bases from V and 4 bases from J; junction bases left unmatched: 6. Germline V CDR1 and CDR2: DFQATT, SNEGSKA (reference sequence). CDR3 in amino acids: CSARDFTSGVYEQYF. For the CDR3, the DNA is TGCAGTGCTAGAGATTTCACTAGCGGGGTTTACGAGCAGTACTTC.

As for this clonotype: One base away lies a much larger clone, so this may be a sequencing read error. The chain recombines TRBV6-1 with TRBJ2-7; 9 nucleotides match TRBD2. Germline V CDR1 and CDR2: MNHNS, SASEGT. The CDR3 spans 14 residues. The J segment lost 1 base and the V segment lost 7 bases, leaving 5 bases of the junction unmatched. CDR3 residues: CASTLTSGSYEQYF. The CDR3 nucleotides read TGTGCCAGCACCCTGACTAGCGGTTCCTACGAGCAGTACTTC.

This clonotype has ten or more counts. J is TRBJ2-1 and V is TRBV9; weak D call: TRBD2 (5 bases). Germline V gives CDR1 SGDLS, CDR2 YYNGEE. The CDR3 is 15 residues long. The V and J ends lost 0 bases and 6 bases respectively, with 13 bases between them. In DNA form, the CDR3 reads TGTGCCAGCAGCGTAGGGGGTGGGAGAACCAATGAGCAGTTCTTC. Protein product: CASSVGGGRTNEQFF. Drawing the rest from reference TRBV9 and TRBJ2-1, the complete variable domain is DSGVTQTPKHLITATGQRVTLRCSPRSGDLSVYWYQQSLDQGLQFLIQYYNGEERAKGNILERFSAQQFPDLHSELNLSSLELGDSALYFCASSVGGGRTNEQFFGPGTRLTVL.

This clonotype was observed a few times. The CDR3 loop is CASSLGRPESYEQYF. The CDR3 bases are TGTGCCAGCAGCCTAGGTAGGCCGGAATCCTACGAGCAGTACTTC. The chain joins TRBV7-9 to TRBJ2-7, with D uncertain. The CDR3 covers 15 residues. Germline loops: CDR1 SEHNR, CDR2 FQNEAQ (reference sequence). V lost 5 bases to trimming and J lost 1 base, with 15 bases between them.

The rearrangement links TRBV29-1 to TRBJ2-5; D gene uncertain. Trimming stripped 0 bases from V and 4 bases from J, with 3 bases between. Germline-derived CDR1 and CDR2 are SQVTM and ANQGSEA. The CDR3 is made up of 11 amino acids. The CDR3 sequence: CSVEEGETQYF. The CDR3 region has the DNA TGCAGCGTTGAAGAGGGAGAGACCCAGTACTTC.

Concerning this clonotype itself: This may be a read error: a much more frequent sequence differs by one nucleotide. This sequence joins TRBV7-2 and TRBJ2-5; 8 nucleotides agree with TRBD1. This CDR3 comprises 16 residues. J was trimmed by 6 bases and V by 8 bases; bases with no gene match: 17. Germline CDR1 and CDR2: SGHTA and FQGNSA. For the CDR3, the DNA is TGTGCCAGCGCCCTCTCCCGCGGACAGGGTCGGAAGACCCAGTACTTC. This sequence encodes CASALSRGQGRKTQYF.

This clonotype has ten or more counts. The chain couples TRBV7-8 to TRBJ1-6; D not resolved. The CDR3 is 14 amino acids. Germline CDR1 is SGHVS and CDR2 is FQNEAQ. V was trimmed by 2 bases and J by 6 bases, leaving 8 bases between them. CDR3 sequence reads: CASSLSRFNSPLHF. The CDR3, as DNA: TGTGCCAGCAGCTTATCCAGGTTTAATTCACCCCTCCACTTT.

CDR3 residues: CASSLAFGQGSTDTQYF. The CDR3 nucleotides read TGTGCCAGCAGTTTAGCTTTCGGACAGGGCAGCACAGATACGCAGTATTTT. This rearrangement joins TRBV12-3 or TRBV12-4 to TRBJ2-3; 8 nucleotides match TRBD1. The CDR3 is 17 amino acids. V lost 0 bases and J lost 0; bases outside the gene matches: 5.

The table lists this clonotype with many counts. The chain has TRBV6-1 and TRBJ2-3; D is perhaps TRBD2 (5 bases). Germline CDR1 reads MNHNS; CDR2 reads SASEGT. This CDR3 region has 14 residues. V was shortened by 5 bases and J by 0 bases, with 9 bases between the two germline ends. The DNA of the CDR3 is TGTGCCAGCAGTCCGGGCGGGAGCACAGATACGCAGTATTTT. Translating gives CASSPGGSTDTQYF.

A word on this clonotype: Since a much larger clone is just one base distant, this may be a read error. The rearrangement links TRBV24-1 to TRBJ2-5; TRBD2 aligns across 9 bases. Germline V CDR1 and CDR2: KGHDR, SFDVKD. This CDR3 contains 17 residues. CDR3 sequence (DNA): TGTGCCACCAGTGATCCTCCTAGCGGGGTATCGAGGGAGACCGAGTACTTC. It translates to CATSDPPSGVSRETEYF.